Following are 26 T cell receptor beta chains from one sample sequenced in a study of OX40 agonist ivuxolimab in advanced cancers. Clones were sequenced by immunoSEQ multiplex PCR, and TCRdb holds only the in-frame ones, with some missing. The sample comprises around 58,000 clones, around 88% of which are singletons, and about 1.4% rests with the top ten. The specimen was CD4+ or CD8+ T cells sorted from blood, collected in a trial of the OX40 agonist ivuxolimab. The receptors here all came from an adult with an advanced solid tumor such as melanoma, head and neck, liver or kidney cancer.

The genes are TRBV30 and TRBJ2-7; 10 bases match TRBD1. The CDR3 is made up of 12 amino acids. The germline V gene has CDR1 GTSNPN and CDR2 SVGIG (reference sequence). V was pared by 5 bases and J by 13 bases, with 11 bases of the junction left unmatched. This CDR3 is CAWGGTGQGIYF. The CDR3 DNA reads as TGTGCCTGGGGAGGTACGGGACAGGGGATCTACTTC.

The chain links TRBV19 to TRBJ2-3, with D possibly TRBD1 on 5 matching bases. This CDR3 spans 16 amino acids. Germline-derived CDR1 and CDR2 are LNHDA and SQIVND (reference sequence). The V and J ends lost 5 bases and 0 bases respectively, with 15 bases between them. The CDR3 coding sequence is TGTGCCAGTAGTCCCGGTGAAAGGGGAAGCACAGATACGCAGTATTTT. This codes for CASSPGERGSTDTQYF.

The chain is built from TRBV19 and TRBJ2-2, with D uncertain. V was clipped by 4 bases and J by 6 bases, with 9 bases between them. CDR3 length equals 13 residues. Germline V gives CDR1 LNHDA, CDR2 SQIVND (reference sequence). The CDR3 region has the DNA TGTGCCAGTAGTAATTCAAGGGCCGGGGAGCTGTTTTTT. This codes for CASSNSRAGELFF. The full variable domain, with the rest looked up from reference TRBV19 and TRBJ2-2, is DGGITQSPKYLFRKEGQNVTLSCEQNLNHDAMYWYRQDPGQGLRLIYYSQIVNDFQKGDIAEGYSVSREKKESFPLTVTSAQKNPTAFYLCASSNSRAGELFFGEGSRLTVL.

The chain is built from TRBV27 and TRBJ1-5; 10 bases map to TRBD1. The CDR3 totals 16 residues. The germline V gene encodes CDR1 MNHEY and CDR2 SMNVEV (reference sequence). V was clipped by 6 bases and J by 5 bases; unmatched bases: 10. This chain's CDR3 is CASSPGGQGPHQPQHF. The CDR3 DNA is TGTGCCAGCAGCCCCGGGGGACAGGGGCCCCATCAGCCCCAGCATTTT.

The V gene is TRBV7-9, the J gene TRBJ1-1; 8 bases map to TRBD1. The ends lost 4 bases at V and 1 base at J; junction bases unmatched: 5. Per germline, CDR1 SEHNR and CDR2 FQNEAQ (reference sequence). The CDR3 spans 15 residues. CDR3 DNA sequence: TGTGCCAGCAGCTCCGGCGGGACAGGGAACACTGAAGCTTTCTTT. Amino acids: CASSSGGTGNTEAFF.

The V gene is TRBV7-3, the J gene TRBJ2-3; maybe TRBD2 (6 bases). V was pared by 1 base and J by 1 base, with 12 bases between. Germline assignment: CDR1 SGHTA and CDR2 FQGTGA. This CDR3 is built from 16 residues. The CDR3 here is CASSLNGEVGTDTQYF. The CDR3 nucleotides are TGTGCCAGCAGCTTAAATGGGGAGGTGGGCACAGATACGCAGTATTTT.

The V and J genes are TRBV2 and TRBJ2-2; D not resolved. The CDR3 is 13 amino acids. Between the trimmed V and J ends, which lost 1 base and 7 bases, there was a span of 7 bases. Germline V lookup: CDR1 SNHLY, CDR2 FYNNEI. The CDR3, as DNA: TGTGCCAGCAGTGAAGAGCTAGTCGGGGAGCTGTTTTTT. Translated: CASSEELVGELFF.

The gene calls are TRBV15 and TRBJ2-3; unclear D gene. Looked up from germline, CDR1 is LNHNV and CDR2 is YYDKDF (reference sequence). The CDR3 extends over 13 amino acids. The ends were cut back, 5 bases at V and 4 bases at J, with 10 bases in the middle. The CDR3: CATSDRAADTQYF. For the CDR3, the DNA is TGTGCCACCAGCGACCGGGCGGCAGATACGCAGTATTTT.

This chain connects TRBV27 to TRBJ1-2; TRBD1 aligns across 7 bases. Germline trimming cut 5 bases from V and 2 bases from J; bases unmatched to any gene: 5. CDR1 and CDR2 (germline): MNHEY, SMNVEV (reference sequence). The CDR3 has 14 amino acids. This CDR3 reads CASSAWDSNYGYTF. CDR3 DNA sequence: TGTGCCAGCAGTGCCTGGGACAGCAACTATGGCTACACCTTC.

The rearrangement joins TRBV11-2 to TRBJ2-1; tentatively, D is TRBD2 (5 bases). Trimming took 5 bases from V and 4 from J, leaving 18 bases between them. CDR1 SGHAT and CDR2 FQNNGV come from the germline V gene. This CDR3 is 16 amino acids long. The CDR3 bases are TGTGCCAGCAGCCCGGAAAAAGACTACCGTTACAATGAGCAGTTCTTC. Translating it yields CASSPEKDYRYNEQFF.

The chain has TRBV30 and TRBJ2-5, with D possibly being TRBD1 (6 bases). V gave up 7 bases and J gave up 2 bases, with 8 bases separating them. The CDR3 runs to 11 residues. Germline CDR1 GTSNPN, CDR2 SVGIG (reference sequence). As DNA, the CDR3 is TGTGCCTCCAGGGGTCAAGAGACCCAGTACTTC. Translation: CASRGQETQYF.

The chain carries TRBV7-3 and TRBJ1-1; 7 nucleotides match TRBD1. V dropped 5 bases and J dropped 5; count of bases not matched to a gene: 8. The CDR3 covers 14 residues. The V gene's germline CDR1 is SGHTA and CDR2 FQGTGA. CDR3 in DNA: TGTGCCAGCAGCCCTATACAGGGGAGGACTGAAGCTTTCTTT. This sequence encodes CASSPIQGRTEAFF.

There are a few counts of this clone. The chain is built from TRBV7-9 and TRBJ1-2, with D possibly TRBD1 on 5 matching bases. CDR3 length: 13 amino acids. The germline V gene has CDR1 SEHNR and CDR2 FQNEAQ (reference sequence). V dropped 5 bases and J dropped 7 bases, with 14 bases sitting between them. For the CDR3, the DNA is TGTGCCAGCAGCACGCAGGGAGTGGTTGGCTACACCTTC. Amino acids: CASSTQGVVGYTF.

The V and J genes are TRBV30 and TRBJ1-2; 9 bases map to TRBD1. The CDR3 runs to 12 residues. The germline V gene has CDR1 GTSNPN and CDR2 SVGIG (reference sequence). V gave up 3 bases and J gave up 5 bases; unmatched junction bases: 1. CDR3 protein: CAWSGQGYGYTF. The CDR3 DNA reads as TGTGCCTGGAGCGGACAGGGGTATGGCTACACCTTC.

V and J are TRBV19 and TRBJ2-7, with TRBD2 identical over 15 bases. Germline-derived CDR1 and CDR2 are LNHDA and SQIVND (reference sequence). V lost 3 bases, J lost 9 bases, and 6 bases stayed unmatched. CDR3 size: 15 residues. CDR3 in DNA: TGTGCCAGTAGTATCGGACTAGCGGGGGGGCACGCGCAGTACTTC. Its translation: CASSIGLAGGHAQYF.

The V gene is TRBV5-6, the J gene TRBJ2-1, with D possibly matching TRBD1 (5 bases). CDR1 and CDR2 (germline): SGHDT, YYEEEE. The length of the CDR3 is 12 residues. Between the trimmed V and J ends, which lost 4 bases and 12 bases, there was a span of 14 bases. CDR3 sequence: CASSRTTGVQFF. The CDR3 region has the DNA TGTGCCAGCAGCCGAACTACAGGAGTGCAGTTCTTC. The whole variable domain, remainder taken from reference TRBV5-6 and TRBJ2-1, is DAGVTQSPTHLIKTRGQQVTLRCSPKSGHDTVSWYQQALGQGPQFIFQYYEEEERQRGNFPDRFSGHQFPNYSSELNVNALLLGDSALYLCASSRTTGVQFFGPGTRLTVL.

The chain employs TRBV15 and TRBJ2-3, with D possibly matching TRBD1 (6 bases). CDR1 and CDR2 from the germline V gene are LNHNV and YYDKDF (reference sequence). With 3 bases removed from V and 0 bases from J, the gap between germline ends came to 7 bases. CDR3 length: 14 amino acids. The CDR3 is CATSSQGSTDTQYF. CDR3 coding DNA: TGTGCCACCAGCAGCCAGGGGAGCACAGATACGCAGTATTTT.

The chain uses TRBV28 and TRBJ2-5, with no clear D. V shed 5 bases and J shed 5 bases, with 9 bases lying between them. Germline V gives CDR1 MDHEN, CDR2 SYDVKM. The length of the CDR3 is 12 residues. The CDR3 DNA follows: TGTGCCAGCAGTGAGGTGGGGGAGACCCAGTACTTC. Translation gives CASSEVGETQYF.

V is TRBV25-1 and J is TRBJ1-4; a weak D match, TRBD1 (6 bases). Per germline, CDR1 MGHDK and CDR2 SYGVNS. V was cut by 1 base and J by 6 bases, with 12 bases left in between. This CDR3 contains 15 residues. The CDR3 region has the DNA TGTGCCAGCAGTGAATGGGGGGGCGGTTATGAAAAACTGTTTTTT. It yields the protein CASSEWGGGYEKLFF.

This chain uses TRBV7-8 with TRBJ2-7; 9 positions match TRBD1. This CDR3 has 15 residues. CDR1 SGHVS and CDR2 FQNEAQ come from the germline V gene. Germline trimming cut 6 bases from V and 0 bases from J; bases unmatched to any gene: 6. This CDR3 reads CASRKGTGNSYEQYF. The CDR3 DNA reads TGTGCCAGCAGAAAGGGGACAGGGAACTCCTACGAGCAGTACTTC.

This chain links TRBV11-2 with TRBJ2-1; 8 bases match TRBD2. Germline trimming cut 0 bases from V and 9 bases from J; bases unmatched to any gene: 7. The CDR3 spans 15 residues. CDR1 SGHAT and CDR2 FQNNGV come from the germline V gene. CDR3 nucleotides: TGTGCCAGCAGCTTAGAATTTTCGGGAGGGGCTGAGCAGTTCTTC. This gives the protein CASSLEFSGGAEQFF.

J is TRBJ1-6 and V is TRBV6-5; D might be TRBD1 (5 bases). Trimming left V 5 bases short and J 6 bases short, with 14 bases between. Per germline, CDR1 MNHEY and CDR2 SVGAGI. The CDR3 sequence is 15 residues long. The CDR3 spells CASSKGQDPNSPLHF. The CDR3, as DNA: TGTGCCAGCAGTAAGGGGCAGGATCCTAATTCACCCCTCCACTTT.

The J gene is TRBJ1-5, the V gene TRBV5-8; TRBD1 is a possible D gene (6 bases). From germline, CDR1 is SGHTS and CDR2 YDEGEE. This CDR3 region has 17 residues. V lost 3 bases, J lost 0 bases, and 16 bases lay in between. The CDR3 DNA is TGTGCCAGCAGCTATTGGACAGCCTCTTATAGCAATCAGCCCCAGCATTTT. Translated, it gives CASSYWTASYSNQPQHF.

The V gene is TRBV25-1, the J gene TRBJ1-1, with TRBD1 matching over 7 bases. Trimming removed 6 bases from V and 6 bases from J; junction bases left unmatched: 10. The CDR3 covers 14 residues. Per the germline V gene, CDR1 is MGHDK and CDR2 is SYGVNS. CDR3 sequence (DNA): TGTGCCAGCAGATCACAGGGGCTTACGGCTGAAGCTTTCTTT. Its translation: CASRSQGLTAEAFF.

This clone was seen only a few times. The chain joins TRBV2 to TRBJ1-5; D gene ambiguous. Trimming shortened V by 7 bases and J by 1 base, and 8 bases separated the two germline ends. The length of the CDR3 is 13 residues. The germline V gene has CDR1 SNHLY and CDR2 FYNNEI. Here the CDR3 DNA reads TGTGCCAGCACAGAAGGGAGCAATCAGCCCCAGCATTTT. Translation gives CASTEGSNQPQHF.

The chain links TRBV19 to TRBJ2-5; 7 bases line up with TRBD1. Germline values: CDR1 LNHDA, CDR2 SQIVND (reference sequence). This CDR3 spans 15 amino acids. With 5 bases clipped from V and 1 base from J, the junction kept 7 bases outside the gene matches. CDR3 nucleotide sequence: TGTGCCAGTAGTCTTTTGGGGACAGCCCAAGAGACCCAGTACTTC. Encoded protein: CASSLLGTAQETQYF.